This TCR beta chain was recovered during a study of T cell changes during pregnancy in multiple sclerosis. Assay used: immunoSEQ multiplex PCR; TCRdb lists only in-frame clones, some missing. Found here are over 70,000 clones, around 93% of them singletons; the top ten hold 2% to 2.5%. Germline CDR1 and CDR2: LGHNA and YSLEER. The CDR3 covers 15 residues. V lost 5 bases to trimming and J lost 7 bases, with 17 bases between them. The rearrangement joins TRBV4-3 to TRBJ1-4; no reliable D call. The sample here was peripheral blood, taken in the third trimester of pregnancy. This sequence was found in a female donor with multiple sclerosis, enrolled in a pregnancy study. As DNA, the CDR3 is TGCGCCAGCAGCTATCTCCAGGTTCCTGGTGAAAAACTGTTTTTT. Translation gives CASSYLQVPGEKLFF.